Following are 7 T cell receptor beta chains from one sample sequenced in a study of control samples from healthy donors and cancer patients. Generated by immunoSEQ multiplex PCR, the TCRdb table keeps only in-frame clones and is missing some. This sample has about 180,000 clones, with over 85% found just once. The sequenced sample consisted of blood. The receptors shown here come from a man aged 30 to 45 in good health.

This clone was counted a single time. The J gene is TRBJ2-5, the V gene TRBV28; D not resolved. The CDR3 is 13 amino acids. The V end was cut by 3 bases, the J end by 1 base, with 6 bases between. Germline V lookup: CDR1 MDHEN, CDR2 SYDVKM. For the CDR3, the DNA is TGTGCCAGCAGTTTGAACGGCCAAGAGACCCAGTACTTC. It is translated as CASSLNGQETQYF.

This clone was seen once. The V and J genes are TRBV12-3 or TRBV12-4 and TRBJ2-7; 7 bases fit TRBD1. After removal of 3 bases from V and 3 bases from J, the junction contained 2 bases not matched to a gene. The CDR3 spans 13 residues. DNA for the CDR3: TGTGCCAGCAGTTTGGGACAGCGCTACGAGCAGTACTTC. Encoded protein: CASSLGQRYEQYF.

V is TRBV6-6 and J is TRBJ1-2; D might be TRBD1 (5 bases). The CDR3 length is 16 residues. Per germline, CDR1 MNHNY and CDR2 SVGAGI (reference sequence). The V gene lost 0 bases and the J gene lost 1 base, with 12 bases spanning the gap. The CDR3 sequence is CASSYSVQEGNYGYTF. For the CDR3, the DNA is TGTGCCAGCAGTTACTCCGTACAGGAGGGTAACTATGGCTACACCTTC.

The chain combines TRBV29-1 with TRBJ2-3, with TRBD2 identical over 9 bases. Germline trimming cut 3 bases from V and 2 bases from J; bases unmatched to any gene: 9. CDR1 SQVTM and CDR2 ANQGSEA come from the germline V gene. CDR3 length equals 16 residues. The CDR3 spells CSVDHGLAGSTDTQYF. For the CDR3, the DNA is TGCAGCGTTGATCATGGGCTAGCGGGGTCCACAGATACGCAGTATTTT.

This chain joins TRBV7-2 and TRBJ1-1; 12 bases line up with TRBD1. The CDR3 consists of 20 residues. Germline V gives CDR1 SGHTA, CDR2 FQGNSA. The ends lost 0 bases at V and 0 bases at J; junction bases unmatched: 11. The chain's CDR3 is CASSLAAWPGTGGMNTEAFF. DNA for the CDR3: TGTGCCAGCAGCTTAGCCGCATGGCCAGGGACAGGGGGCATGAACACTGAAGCTTTCTTT. The full variable domain, rest sourced from reference TRBV7-2 and TRBJ1-1, is GAGVSQSPSNKVTEKGKDVELRCDPISGHTALYWYRQSLGQGLEFLIYFQGNSAPDKSGLPSDRFSAERTGGSVSTLTIQRTQQEDSAVYLCASSLAAWPGTGGMNTEAFFGQGTRLTVV.

The chain combines TRBV5-4 with TRBJ2-5; unclear D gene. The CDR3 is 13 amino acids. The germline V gene encodes CDR1 SGHNT and CDR2 YYREEE (reference sequence). V was clipped by 2 bases and J by 2 bases, with 7 bases between them. Written as DNA, the CDR3 is TGTGCCAGCAGCTTAATAGGTCAAGAGACCCAGTACTTC. Amino acids: CASSLIGQETQYF.

The chain is built from TRBV6-5 and TRBJ2-7, with D possibly TRBD1 on 6 matching bases. The V gene lost 0 bases and the J gene lost 3 bases, with 12 bases spanning the gap. Looked up from germline, CDR1 is MNHEY and CDR2 is SVGAGI. The CDR3 extends over 15 amino acids. Here the CDR3 DNA reads TGTGCCAGCAGTTACTCGAGGACAGACAACTACGAGCAGTACTTC. Translating it yields CASSYSRTDNYEQYF.